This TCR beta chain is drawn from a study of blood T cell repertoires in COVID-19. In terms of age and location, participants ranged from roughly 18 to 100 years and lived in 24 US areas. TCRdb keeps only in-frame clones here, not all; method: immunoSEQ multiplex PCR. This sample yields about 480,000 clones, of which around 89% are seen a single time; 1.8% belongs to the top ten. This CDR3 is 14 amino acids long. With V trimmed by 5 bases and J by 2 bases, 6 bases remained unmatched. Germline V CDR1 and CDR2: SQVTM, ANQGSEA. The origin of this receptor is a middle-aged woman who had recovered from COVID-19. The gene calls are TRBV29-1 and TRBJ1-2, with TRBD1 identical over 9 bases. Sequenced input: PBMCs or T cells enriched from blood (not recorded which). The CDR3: CSVTGGIGNYGYTF. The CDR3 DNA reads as TGCAGCGTTACAGGGGGCATAGGGAACTATGGCTACACCTTC.